This T cell receptor (beta chain) was profiled in a study of T cell responses to AZD1222 COVID-19 vaccine. On this clone itself: The antigen remains unidentified.

The method was immunoSEQ multiplex PCR; TCRdb's version includes in-frame clones alone and lacks a portion of them. The repertoire holds some 130,000 clones, roughly 80% seen once, with over 4% in the top ten. General study points: Regions 160-218 and 743-854 dominated among vaccine-associated CD4 TCRs spanning spike. Repertoires were collected only later (after the peak T cell response had occurred). Baseline testing showed seropositivity in only five to seven AZD1222 recipients. Mostly white British, mostly female donors; authors suggested clonal diversity may be underestimated.

From germline, CDR1 is SEHNR and CDR2 FQNEAQ (reference sequence). This CDR3 has 14 residues. V shed 5 bases, J shed 7 bases, and the junction held 4 bases outside the gene matches. The sequencing here drew on peripheral blood, taken on day 0 of AZD1222 vaccination. This TCR came from an adult in good health. The chain couples TRBV7-9 to TRBJ1-6; 8 bases agree with TRBD1. The CDR3 loop is CASSPGQGNSPLHF. The CDR3 region has the DNA TGTGCCAGCAGCCCAGGACAGGGAAATTCACCCCTCCACTTT.